The present T cell receptor (beta chain) was sequenced within a study of cytomegalovirus exposure and HLA in healthy donors. Study-wide findings and caveats: Analyzed later, most CMV-associated TCR beta chains appeared HLA-restricted. Specificity of a few CMV-associated chains for CMV antigens was verified in vitro. Altogether, 170 or so TCR beta chains were recorded as cytomegalovirus-associated.

As regards this clone: Its target is not known.

The PCR employed 60 Vbeta primers together with 13 Jbeta primers. Repertoires were generated with immunoSEQ multiplex PCR, while TCRdb's copy carries only in-frame clones and drops some. Of some 200,000 clones in the sample, approximately 85% were seen once. Donors likely had unrecorded immune exposures despite being nominally healthy when sampled. The length of the CDR3 is 15 residues. Trimming shortened V by 2 bases and J by 5 bases, and 13 bases separated the two germline ends. Germline V gene data show CDR1 as MNHEY and CDR2 as SMNVEV (reference sequence). The TCR sequence derives from a woman younger than 35 in good health and CMV-seronegative. The sequencing input was PBMCs. V gene TRBV27 combines with J gene TRBJ2-1; D is possibly TRBD1 (6 bases). In nucleotides, the CDR3 is TGTGCCAGCAGTTTAGCTTGGGGGCTCCACAATGAGCAGTTCTTC. Protein sequence: CASSLAWGLHNEQFF.